This TCR beta chain was identified in a study of cytomegalovirus exposure and HLA in healthy donors. V lost 8 bases and J 1 base, leaving 4 bases between the germline ends. Germline V gives CDR1 MGHRA, CDR2 YSYEKL. The CDR3 is 11 residues long. PCR used 60 Vbeta primers and 13 Jbeta primers. The method was immunoSEQ multiplex PCR; TCRdb's version includes in-frame clones alone and lacks a portion of them. The table shows more than 95,000 clones, with roughly 80% occurring only once. This TCR was recovered from a man aged 25 to 40 in good health and CMV-seronegative. Sequences were obtained from PBMCs. The V call is TRBV4-1, the J call TRBJ2-3; D remains unclear. Here the CDR3 reads CASRGTDTQYF. Here the CDR3 DNA reads TGCGCCAGCCGGGGCACAGATACGCAGTATTTT.